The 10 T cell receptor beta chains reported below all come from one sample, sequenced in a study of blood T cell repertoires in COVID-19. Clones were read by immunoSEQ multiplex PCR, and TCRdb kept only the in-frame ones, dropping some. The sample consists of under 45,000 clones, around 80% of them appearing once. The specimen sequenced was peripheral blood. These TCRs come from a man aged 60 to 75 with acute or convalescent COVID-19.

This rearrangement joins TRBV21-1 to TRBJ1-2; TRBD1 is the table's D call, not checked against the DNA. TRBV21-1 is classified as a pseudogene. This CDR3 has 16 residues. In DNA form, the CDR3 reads TGTGCCAGCAGCCCCCGGGACAGGGGGCCGGACTATGGCTACACCTTC. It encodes CASSPRDRGPDYGYTF.

CDR3 coding DNA: TGTGCCAGCAGGAGGTTGCCAGAGGATACGCAGTATTTT. It specifies CASRRLPEDTQYF. The chain carries TRBV6-5 and TRBJ2-3; D remains unclear. There are 13 residues in the CDR3. Germline V gene sequence: CDR1 MNHEY, CDR2 SVGAGI. The V and J ends lost 6 bases and 6 bases respectively, with 13 bases between them.

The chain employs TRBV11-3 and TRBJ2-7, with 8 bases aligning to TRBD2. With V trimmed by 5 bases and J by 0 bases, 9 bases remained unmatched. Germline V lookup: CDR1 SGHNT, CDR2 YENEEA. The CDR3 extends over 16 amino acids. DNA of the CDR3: TGTGCCAGCAGCCGGGTGGCGGGAGGTAGCTCCTACGAGCAGTACTTC. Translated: CASSRVAGGSSYEQYF.

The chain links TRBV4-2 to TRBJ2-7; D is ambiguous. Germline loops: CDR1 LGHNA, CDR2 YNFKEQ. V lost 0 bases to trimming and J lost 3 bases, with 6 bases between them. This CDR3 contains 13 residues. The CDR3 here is CASSQELFYEQYF. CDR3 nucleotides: TGTGCCAGCAGCCAAGAACTCTTCTACGAGCAGTACTTC.

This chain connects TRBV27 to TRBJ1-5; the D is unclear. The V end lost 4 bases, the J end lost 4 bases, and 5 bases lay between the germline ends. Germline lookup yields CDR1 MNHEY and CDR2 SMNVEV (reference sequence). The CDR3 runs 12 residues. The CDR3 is CASSSPNQPQHF. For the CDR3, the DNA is TGTGCCAGCAGTTCCCCGAATCAGCCCCAGCATTTT.

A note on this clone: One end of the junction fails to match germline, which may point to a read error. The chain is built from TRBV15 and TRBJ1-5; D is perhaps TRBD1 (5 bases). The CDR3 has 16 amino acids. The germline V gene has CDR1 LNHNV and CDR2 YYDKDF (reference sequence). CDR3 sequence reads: CATRIGGLFNNQPQLF. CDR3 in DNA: TGTGCCACCCGGATCGGGGGACTATTTAATAATCAGCCCCAGCTTTTT.

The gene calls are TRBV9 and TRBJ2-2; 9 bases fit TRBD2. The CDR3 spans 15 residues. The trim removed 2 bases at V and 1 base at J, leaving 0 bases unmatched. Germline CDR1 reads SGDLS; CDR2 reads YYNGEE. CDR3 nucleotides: TGTGCCAGCAGCGTGACTAGCGGGAACACCGGGGAGCTGTTTTTT. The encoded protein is CASSVTSGNTGELFF.

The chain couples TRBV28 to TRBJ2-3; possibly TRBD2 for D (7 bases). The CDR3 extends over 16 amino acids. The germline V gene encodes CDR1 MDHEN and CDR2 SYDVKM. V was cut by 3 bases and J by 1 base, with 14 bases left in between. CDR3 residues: CASSLGWEGGTDTQYF. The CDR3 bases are TGTGCCAGCAGTTTGGGGTGGGAGGGGGGCACAGATACGCAGTATTTT. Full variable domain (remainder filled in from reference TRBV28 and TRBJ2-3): DVKVTQSSRYLVKRTGEKVFLECVQDMDHENMFWYRQDPGLGLRLIYFSYDVKMKEKGDIPEGYSVSREKKERFSLILESASTNQTSMYLCASSLGWEGGTDTQYFGPGTRLTVL.

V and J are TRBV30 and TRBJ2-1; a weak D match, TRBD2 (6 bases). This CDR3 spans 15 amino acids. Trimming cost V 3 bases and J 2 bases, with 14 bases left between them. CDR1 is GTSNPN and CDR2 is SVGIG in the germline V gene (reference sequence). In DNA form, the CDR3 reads TGTGCCTGGAGGTTCGGGGGTCATGCCTACAATGAGCAGTTCTTC. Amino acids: CAWRFGGHAYNEQFF. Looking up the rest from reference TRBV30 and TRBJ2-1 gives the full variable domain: SQTIHQWPATLVQPVGSPLSLECTVEGTSNPNLYWYRQAAGRGLQLLFYSVGIGQISSEVPQNLSASRPQDRQFILSSKKLLLSDSGFYLCAWRFGGHAYNEQFFGPGTRLTVL.

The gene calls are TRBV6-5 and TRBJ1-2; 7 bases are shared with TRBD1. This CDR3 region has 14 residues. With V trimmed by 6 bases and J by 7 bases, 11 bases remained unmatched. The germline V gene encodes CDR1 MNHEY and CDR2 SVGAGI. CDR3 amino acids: CASRPDRVDGGYTF. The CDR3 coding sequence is TGTGCCAGCAGACCTGACAGGGTGGATGGTGGCTACACCTTC.